The sample holds a few counts of the clone carrying this TCR beta chain. The target antigen is unknown. Tagging with unique molecular identifiers was a feature of the TCR beta cDNA libraries. TCRdb called the PCR reads again in MiXCR, with one record for every CDR3 protein. The repertoire holds 450,000 to 700,000 distinct CDR3 sequences, with around 40% as singletons. This sample stems from a study of post-analysis software for immune sequencing data. Study observations and caveats: The five TRBV segments detected at higher frequency in patients than in controls included TRBV5-6, TRBV5-1 and TRBV20-1.

With 6 bases removed from V and 5 bases from J, the gap between germline ends came to 17 bases. The CDR3 length is 14 residues. The sequenced material came from blood. The rearrangement links TRBV12-3 or TRBV12-4 to TRBJ2-7; possibly TRBD1 for D (7 bases). This receptor was obtained from a girl aged 5 to 17 with multiple sclerosis. CDR3 region: CASRPSGGMDEQYF. The CDR3 nucleotides read TGTGCCAGCAGACCCTCAGGGGGGATGGACGAGCAGTACTTC.